This is a list of T cell receptor beta chains from one sample in a study of blood T cell repertoires in COVID-19. Here immunoSEQ multiplex PCR was the method, and the copy in TCRdb shows in-frame clones only, minus some. Of 250,000 or so clones in the sample, roughly 91% were seen once. Input material: PBMCs or T cells enriched from blood (not recorded which). The source is a man in his forties who had recovered from COVID-19. Both conserved end residues are part of each CDR3. Each record gives: CDR3 protein, CDR3 DNA, J gene, clone size, V gene, D gene. The D gene is left open where the match is weak. The size field is filled for only some rows; it gives once, few, many or a size class.

CASRLAGGANEQFF,TGTGCCAGCAGGCTAGCGGGGGGGGCAAATGAGCAGTTCTTC,TRBJ2-1,-,TRBV27,TRBD2
CASRIGDEQYF,TGTGCCAGTAGGATCGGGGATGAGCAGTACTTC,TRBJ2-7,-,TRBV19,-
CASSSEDIEQYF,TGTGCCAGCAGCTCCGAGGACATCGAGCAGTACTTC,TRBJ2-7,many,TRBV5-4,-
CASSSLFGGEQYF,TGCGCCAGCAGCTCACTTTTTGGTGGCGAGCAGTACTTC,TRBJ2-7,-,TRBV5-1,-
CARSPFTSGGDSTDTQYF,TGTGCCAGAAGCCCCTTCACTAGCGGGGGGGATAGCACAGATACGCAGTATTTT,TRBJ2-3,few,TRBV5-3,TRBD2
CASSQDRSSYNSPLHF,TGTGCCAGCAGCCAGGACAGGAGCTCCTATAATTCACCCCTCCACTTT,TRBJ1-6,-,TRBV14,TRBD1
CASSPRVSPEEQYF,TGTGCCAGCTCACCTCGGGTTTCCCCTGAGGAGCAGTACTTC,TRBJ2-7,-,TRBV18,-
CASSLDGKLNTEAFF,TGCGCCAGCAGCCTCGACGGGAAATTGAACACTGAAGCTTTCTTT,TRBJ1-1,-,TRBV4-1,-
CASSPGRGIQPQHF,TGTGCCAGCAGCCCCGGTAGGGGGATTCAGCCCCAGCATTTT,TRBJ1-5,-,TRBV7-2,-
CASSLGGQRVENF,TGTGCCAGCAGCTTGGGGGGACAGCGGGTAGAGAACTTT,TRBJ1-1,-,TRBV5-8,TRBD1
CASSLSSNLNEKLFF,TGTGCCAGCAGTTTATCGAGTAACCTTAATGAAAAACTGTTTTTT,TRBJ1-4,-,TRBV27,-
CAISDGSYTGELFF,TGTGCCATCAGCGACGGGTCCTACACCGGGGAGCTGTTTTTT,TRBJ2-2,-,TRBV10-3,-
CASSQEGSGGTKETQYF,TGTGCCAGCAGCCAAGAAGGGAGCGGGGGGACCAAAGAGACCCAGTACTTC,TRBJ2-5,-,TRBV4-2,TRBD2
CASRGGSYTEAFF,TGTGCCAGCCGGGGGGGGAGTTACACTGAAGCTTTCTTT,TRBJ1-1,-,TRBV5-8,-
CSVAPGTGSYGYTF,TGCAGCGTCGCACCCGGGACAGGGAGTTATGGCTACACCTTC,TRBJ1-2,once,TRBV29-1,TRBD1
CASSSGQTEAFF,TGTGCCAGCAGTTCCGGACAGACCGAAGCTTTCTTT,TRBJ1-1,-,TRBV6-5,-
CAWSVGVQGSHEQYF,TGTGCCTGGAGTGTAGGGGTCCAGGGGAGCCACGAGCAGTACTTC,TRBJ2-7,-,TRBV30,-
CASSFLGGFGGELFF,TGTGCCAGCAGTTTTCTAGGGGGCTTTGGCGGGGAGCTGTTTTTT,TRBJ2-2,-,TRBV28,TRBD1
CASSQNGGARTDTQYF,TGCGCCAGCAGCCAGAACGGGGGGGCCCGCACAGATACGCAGTATTTT,TRBJ2-3,once,TRBV5-1,TRBD2
CASSRTDSNQPQHF,TGTGCCAGCAGTCGGACAGATAGCAATCAGCCCCAGCATTTT,TRBJ1-5,few,TRBV6-2/TRBV6-3,-
CASSEARPGQGKDTQYF,TGTGCCAGCAGTGAAGCGAGACCGGGACAGGGAAAAGATACGCAGTATTTT,TRBJ2-3,-,TRBV2,TRBD1
CASSKPGLAGYNEQFF,TGTGCCAGCAGTAAGCCGGGACTAGCGGGCTACAATGAGCAGTTCTTC,TRBJ2-1,-,TRBV27,TRBD2
CASSFRWGVDNEQFF,TGTGCCAGCAGCTTCCGATGGGGGGTCGACAATGAGCAGTTCTTC,TRBJ2-1,-,TRBV5-8,-
CASRITGQRTNSPLHF,TGTGCCAGCAGAATCACGGGACAGCGGACAAATTCACCCCTCCACTTT,TRBJ1-6,-,TRBV28,TRBD1
CAGGLAGDEQYF,TGTGCTGGTGGTCTAGCGGGAGACGAGCAGTACTTC,TRBJ2-7,-,TRBV7-9,TRBD2
CASRNPSSGETDTQYF,TGCGCCAGCCGCAATCCTTCTAGCGGGGAAACAGATACGCAGTATTTT,TRBJ2-3,-,TRBV5-1,TRBD2
CASSQDSTSGIYEQYF,TGCGCCAGCAGCCAAGATAGCACTAGCGGGATCTACGAGCAGTACTTC,TRBJ2-7,-,TRBV4-1,TRBD2
CAWTFGHGSGNTIYF,TGTGCCTGGACCTTTGGACATGGATCTGGAAACACCATATATTTT,TRBJ1-3,-,TRBV30,-
CASSLASQGANEKLFF,TGTGCCAGCAGCTTAGCGTCACAGGGGGCTAATGAAAAACTGTTTTTT,TRBJ1-4,-,TRBV7-2,TRBD1
CSVDSGGTNEKLFF,TGCAGCGTTGATTCAGGGGGAACTAATGAAAAACTGTTTTTT,TRBJ1-4,-,TRBV29-1,TRBD1
CASSLGLAGEKYQETQYF,TGTGCCAGCAGCTTAGGACTAGCGGGGGAAAAGTACCAAGAGACCCAGTACTTC,TRBJ2-5,-,TRBV7-6,TRBD2
CASNKTGNCNQPQHF,TGTGCCAGCAACAAGACAGGGAACTGCAATCAGCCCCAGCATTTT,TRBJ1-5,-,TRBV21-1,-
CATSGTGGNEQFF,TGTGCCACATCCGGGACAGGGGGAAATGAGCAGTTCTTC,TRBJ2-1,few,TRBV24-1,TRBD1
CASSTAGGPLDTQYF,TGTGCCAGCAGCACCGCGGGGGGGCCGCTAGATACGCAGTATTTT,TRBJ2-3,-,TRBV7-3,TRBD2
CSVGMGQGFGETQYF,TGCAGCGTTGGGATGGGACAGGGTTTTGGAGAGACCCAGTACTTC,TRBJ2-5,-,TRBV29-1,TRBD1
CASSQGRQGGETQYF,TGTGCCAGCAGCCAGGGGCGACAGGGTGGAGAGACCCAGTACTTC,TRBJ2-5,-,TRBV3-1/TRBV3-2,TRBD1
CSVAGLAASSYNEQFF,TGCAGCGTTGCTGGGCTAGCGGCAAGCTCCTACAATGAGCAGTTCTTC,TRBJ2-1,-,TRBV29-1,TRBD2
CASSSHRLAGSYNEQFF,TGTGCCAGCAGTTCTCACCGACTAGCTGGCTCCTACAATGAGCAGTTCTTC,TRBJ2-1,-,TRBV27,TRBD2
CASSTVGQGASGYTF,TGTGCCAGCAGCACAGTAGGACAGGGGGCGAGTGGCTACACCTTC,TRBJ1-2,-,TRBV11-3,TRBD1
CASSRQGLLSGNTIYF,TGTGCCAGCAGCAGACAGGGGCTACTCTCTGGAAACACCATATATTTT,TRBJ1-3,-,TRBV7-2,TRBD1
CSVGGGLSSSSSYNEQFF,TGCAGCGTTGGGGGGGGACTCTCAAGCTCGAGCTCCTACAATGAGCAGTTCTTC,TRBJ2-1,-,TRBV29-1,TRBD2
CASSSPGGNEQFF,TGTGCCAGCAGCTCCCCCGGGGGCAATGAGCAGTTCTTC,TRBJ2-1,-,TRBV7-9,-
CASSHPGTDYGYTF,TGTGCCAGCAGCCACCCCGGGACAGACTATGGCTACACCTTC,TRBJ1-2,-,TRBV4-2,TRBD1
CASSGRQGNEKLFF,TGTGCCAGCAGCGGAAGGCAGGGGAATGAAAAACTGTTTTTT,TRBJ1-4,-,TRBV7-9,-
CASWSRSTDTQYF,TGCGCCAGCTGGAGCCGTAGCACAGATACGCAGTATTTT,TRBJ2-3,-,TRBV5-1,-
CASKGQEFQETQYF,TGTGCCAGCAAGGGACAGGAGTTCCAAGAGACCCAGTACTTC,TRBJ2-5,once,TRBV6-5,TRBD1
CASSFLAGGINSYEQYF,TGTGCCAGCAGTTTCTTAGCGGGAGGGATTAACTCCTACGAGCAGTACTTC,TRBJ2-7,-,TRBV28,TRBD2
CASSSGLAGNNEQFF,TGTGCCAGCAGCTCGGGACTAGCGGGGAACAATGAGCAGTTCTTC,TRBJ2-1,-,TRBV7-9,TRBD2
CASSTGADEKLFF,TGTGCCAGCAGTACAGGGGCGGACGAAAAACTGTTTTTT,TRBJ1-4,-,TRBV6-5,TRBD1
CASSQSRTGGNSPLHF,TGTGCCAGCAGCCAATCAAGGACAGGGGGCAATTCACCCCTCCACTTT,TRBJ1-6,-,TRBV3-1/TRBV3-2,TRBD1
CASKKRGTDNQPQHF,TGTGCCAGCAAAAAACGTGGGACAGATAATCAGCCCCAGCATTTT,TRBJ1-5,-,TRBV2,TRBD1
CASSGPLAGVGTGELFF,TGCGCCAGCAGCGGCCCACTAGCGGGAGTGGGCACCGGGGAGCTGTTTTTT,TRBJ2-2,-,TRBV4-3,TRBD2